This T cell receptor (beta chain) was captured in a study of blood T cell repertoires in COVID-19. Study-level information: Sample material is recorded as cDNA or gDNA derived from T cells, B-cell-depleted T cells, or PBMCs.

The CDR3 covers 15 residues. The V and J ends lost 4 bases and 0 bases respectively, with 10 bases between them. Germline values: CDR1 SEHNR, CDR2 FQNEAQ (reference sequence). Profiling relied on immunoSEQ multiplex PCR, and the TCRdb table lists in-frame clones only, not all of them. The sample lists about 89,000 clones; 75% to 90% were seen once. In its sample, this clone was seen once. The chain has TRBV7-9 and TRBJ2-1, with a possible D match to TRBD1 (6 bases). The sample comprised peripheral blood. This TCR was sampled from a woman at least 80 years old with acute or convalescent COVID-19. Here the CDR3 DNA reads TGTGCCAGCAGCTCGACAGGAAGCTCCTACAATGAGCAGTTCTTC. This gives the protein CASSSTGSSYNEQFF.